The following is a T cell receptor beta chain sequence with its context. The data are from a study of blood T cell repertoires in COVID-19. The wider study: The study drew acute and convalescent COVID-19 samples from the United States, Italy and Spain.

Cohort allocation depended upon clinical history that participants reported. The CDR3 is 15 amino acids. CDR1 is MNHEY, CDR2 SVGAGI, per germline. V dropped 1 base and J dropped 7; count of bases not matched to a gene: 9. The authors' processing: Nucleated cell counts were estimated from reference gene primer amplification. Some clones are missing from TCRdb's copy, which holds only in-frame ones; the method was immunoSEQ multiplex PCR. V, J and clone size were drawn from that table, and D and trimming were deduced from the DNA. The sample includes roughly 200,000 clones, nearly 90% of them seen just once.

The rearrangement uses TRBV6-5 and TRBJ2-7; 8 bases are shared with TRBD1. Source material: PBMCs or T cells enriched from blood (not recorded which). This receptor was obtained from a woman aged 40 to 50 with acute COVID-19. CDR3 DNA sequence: TGTGCCAGCAGTTACTACGGACAGGGACCTTCGGAGCAGTACTTC. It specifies CASSYYGQGPSEQYF.